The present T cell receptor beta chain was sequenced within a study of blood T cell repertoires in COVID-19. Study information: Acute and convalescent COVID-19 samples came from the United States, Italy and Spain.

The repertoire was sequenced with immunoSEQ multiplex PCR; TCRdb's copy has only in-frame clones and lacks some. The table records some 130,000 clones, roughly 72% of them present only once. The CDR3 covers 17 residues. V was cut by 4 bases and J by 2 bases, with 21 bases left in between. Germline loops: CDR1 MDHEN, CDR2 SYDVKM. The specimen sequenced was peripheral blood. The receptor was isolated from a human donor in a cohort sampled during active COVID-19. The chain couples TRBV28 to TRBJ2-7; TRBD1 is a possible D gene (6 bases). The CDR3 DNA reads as TGTGCCAGCAGTTCCAGAATAACAGGGAGTGTAACCTACGAGCAGTACTTC. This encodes CASSSRITGSVTYEQYF.